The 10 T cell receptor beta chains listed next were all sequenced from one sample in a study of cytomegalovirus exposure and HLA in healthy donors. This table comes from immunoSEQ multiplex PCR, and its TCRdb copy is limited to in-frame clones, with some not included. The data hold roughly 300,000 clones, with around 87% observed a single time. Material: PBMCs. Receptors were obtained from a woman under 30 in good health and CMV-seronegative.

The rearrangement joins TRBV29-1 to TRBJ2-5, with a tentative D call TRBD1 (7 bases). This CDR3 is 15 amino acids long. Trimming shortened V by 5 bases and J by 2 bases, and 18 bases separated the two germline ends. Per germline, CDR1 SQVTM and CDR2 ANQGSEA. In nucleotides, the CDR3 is TGCAGCGTTCAAAGACAGGGAGGAGGACAAGAGACCCAGTACTTC. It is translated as CSVQRQGGGQETQYF.

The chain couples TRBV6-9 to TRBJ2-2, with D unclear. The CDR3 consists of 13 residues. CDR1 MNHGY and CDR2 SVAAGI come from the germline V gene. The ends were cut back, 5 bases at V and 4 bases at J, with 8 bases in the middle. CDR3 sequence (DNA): TGTGCCAGCAGTACTTCCCCCACCGGGGAGCTGTTTTTT. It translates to CASSTSPTGELFF.

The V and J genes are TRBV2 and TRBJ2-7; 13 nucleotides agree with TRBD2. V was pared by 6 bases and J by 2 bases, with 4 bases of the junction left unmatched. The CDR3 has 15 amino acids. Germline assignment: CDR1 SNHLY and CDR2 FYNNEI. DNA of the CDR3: TGTGCCAGCAGACCAGGGACTAGCGGGACCTACGAGCAGTACTTC. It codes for CASRPGTSGTYEQYF.

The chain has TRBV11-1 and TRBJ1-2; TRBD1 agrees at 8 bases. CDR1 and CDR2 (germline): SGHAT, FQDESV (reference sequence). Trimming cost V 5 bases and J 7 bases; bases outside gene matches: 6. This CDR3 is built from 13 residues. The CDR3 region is CASSPGQGVGYTF. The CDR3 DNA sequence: TGTGCCAGCAGCCCCGGACAGGGAGTTGGCTACACCTTC. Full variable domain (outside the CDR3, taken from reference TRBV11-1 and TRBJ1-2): EAEVAQSPRYKITEKSQAVAFWCDPISGHATLYWYRQILGQGPELLVQFQDESVVDDSQLPKDRFSAERLKGVDSTLKIQPAELGDSAMYLCASSPGQGVGYTFGSGTRLTVV.

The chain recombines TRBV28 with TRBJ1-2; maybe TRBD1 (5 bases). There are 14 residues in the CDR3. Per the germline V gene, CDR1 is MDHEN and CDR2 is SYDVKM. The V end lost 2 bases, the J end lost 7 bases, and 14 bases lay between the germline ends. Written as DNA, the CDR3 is TGTGCCAGCAGTTTAGCAGGGAAGGTCGGTGGCTACACCTTC. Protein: CASSLAGKVGGYTF.

The CDR3 bases are TGTGCCAGCAGCTTACTGGCAGGGGGGAAAAATTCACCCCTCCACTTT. Translation: CASSLLAGGKNSPLHF. This chain joins TRBV7-3 and TRBJ1-6; TRBD1 agrees at 7 bases. The CDR3 runs to 16 residues. The germline CDR1 and CDR2 sequences are SGHTA and FQGTGA. The J segment lost 7 bases and the V segment lost 2 bases, leaving 8 bases of the junction unmatched.

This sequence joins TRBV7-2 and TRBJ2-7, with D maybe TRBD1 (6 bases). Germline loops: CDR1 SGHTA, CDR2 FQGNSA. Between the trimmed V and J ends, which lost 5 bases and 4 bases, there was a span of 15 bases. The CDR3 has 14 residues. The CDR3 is CASSPRRTVYEQYF. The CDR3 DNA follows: TGTGCCAGCAGCCCCCGGAGGACAGTATACGAGCAGTACTTC.

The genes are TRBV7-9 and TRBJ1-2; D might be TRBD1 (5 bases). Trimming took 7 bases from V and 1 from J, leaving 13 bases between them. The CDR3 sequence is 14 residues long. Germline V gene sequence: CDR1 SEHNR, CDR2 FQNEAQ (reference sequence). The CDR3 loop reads CASTLRGGNYGYTF. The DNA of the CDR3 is TGTGCCAGCACCCTCCGCGGGGGTAACTATGGCTACACCTTC.

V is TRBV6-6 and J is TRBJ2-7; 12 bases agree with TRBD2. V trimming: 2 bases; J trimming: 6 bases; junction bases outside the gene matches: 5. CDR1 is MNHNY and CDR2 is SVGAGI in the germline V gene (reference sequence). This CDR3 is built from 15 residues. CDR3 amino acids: CASSYGLAGGTEQYF. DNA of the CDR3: TGTGCCAGCAGTTACGGGCTAGCGGGAGGGACCGAGCAGTACTTC.

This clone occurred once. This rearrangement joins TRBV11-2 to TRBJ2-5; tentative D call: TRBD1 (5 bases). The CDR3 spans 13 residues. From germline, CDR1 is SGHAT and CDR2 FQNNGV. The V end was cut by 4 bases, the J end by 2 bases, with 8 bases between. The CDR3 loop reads CASSSYRQETQYF. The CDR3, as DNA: TGTGCCAGCAGCTCCTACAGGCAAGAGACCCAGTACTTC.